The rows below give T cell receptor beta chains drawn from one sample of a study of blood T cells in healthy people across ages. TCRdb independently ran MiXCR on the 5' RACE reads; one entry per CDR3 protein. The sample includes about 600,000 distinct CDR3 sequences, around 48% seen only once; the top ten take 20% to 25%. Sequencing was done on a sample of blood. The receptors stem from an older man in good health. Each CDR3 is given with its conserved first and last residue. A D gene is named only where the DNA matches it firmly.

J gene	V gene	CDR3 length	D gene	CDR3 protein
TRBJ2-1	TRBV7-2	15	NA	CASSFEGGPYNEQFF
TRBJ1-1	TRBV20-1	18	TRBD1	CSVRPYGIVGTGRDEAFF
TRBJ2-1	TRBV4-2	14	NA	CASGQPTSYNEQFF
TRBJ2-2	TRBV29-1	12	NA	CSGRGSSGELFF
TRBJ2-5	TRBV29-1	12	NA	CSVELGLETQYF
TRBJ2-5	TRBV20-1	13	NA	CSATGEGQETQYF
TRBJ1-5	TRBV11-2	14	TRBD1	CASSSDRVAQPQHF
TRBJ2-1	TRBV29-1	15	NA	CSAEGLRLGTNEQFF
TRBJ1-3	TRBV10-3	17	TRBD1	CAISAGTAYSSGNTIYF
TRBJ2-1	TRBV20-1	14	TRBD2	CSARDGGGINEQFF
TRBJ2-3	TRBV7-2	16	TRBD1	CASSPQGTGRTDTQYF
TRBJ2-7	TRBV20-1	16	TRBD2	CSARDLSGGGPNEQYF
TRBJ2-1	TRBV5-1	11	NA	CASSLTVEQFF
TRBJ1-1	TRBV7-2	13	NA	CASSAHMNTEAFF
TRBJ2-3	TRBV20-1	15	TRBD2	CSARLAGGGVDTQYF
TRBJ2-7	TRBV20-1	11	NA	CSARAHNEQYF
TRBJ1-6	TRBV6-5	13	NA	CASRTGTNSPLHF
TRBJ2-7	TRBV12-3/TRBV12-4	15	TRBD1	CASSPRTGLFYEQYF
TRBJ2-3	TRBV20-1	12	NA	CSAREWTDTQYF
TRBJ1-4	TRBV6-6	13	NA	CASSLPHSEKLFF
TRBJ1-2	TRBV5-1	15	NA	CASSLSRYRDYGYTF
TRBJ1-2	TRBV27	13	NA	CASSLGLESVYTF
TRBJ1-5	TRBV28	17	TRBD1	CASSETGGRAGNQPQHF
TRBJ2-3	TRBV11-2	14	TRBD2	CASSFGRLRYTQYF
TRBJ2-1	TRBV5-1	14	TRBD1	CASSGGQGVDEQFF
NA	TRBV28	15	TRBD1	CASSPRRWQGDEQYF
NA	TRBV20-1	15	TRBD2	CSARDHSGRGHEQYF
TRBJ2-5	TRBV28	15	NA	CASSFGRGGREEQYF
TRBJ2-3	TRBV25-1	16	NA	CASSGGQILGTDTQYF
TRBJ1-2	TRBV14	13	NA	CASSQDYIGGYTF
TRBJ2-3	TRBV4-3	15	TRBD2	CASSQGEGPGDTQYF
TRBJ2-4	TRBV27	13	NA	CASSLGGRGIQYF
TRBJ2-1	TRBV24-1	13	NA	CATSEEEYNEQFF
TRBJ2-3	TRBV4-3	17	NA	CASSQDVLMSSTDTQYF
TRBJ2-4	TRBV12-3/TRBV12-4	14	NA	CASKDSVAKNIQYF
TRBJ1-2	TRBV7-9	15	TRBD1	CASSALGQVAGGYTF
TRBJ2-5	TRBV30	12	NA	CAWSVVGETQYF
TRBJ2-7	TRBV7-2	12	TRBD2	CASSSSGVAQYF
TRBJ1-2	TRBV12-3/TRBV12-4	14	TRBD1	CAGSPGTAAYGYTF
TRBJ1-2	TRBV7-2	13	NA	CASSSGTSDGYTF
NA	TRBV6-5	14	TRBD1	CASSSRDRYNEQYF
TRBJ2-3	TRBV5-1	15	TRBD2	CASSAAGGLSDTQYF
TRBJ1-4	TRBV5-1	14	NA	CASSSGTLNEKLFF
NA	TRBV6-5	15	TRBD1	CASRRTGTGSYEQYF
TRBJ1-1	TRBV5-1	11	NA	CASGRDTEAFF
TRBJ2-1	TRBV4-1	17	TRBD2	CASSQVSAGGSYNEQFF
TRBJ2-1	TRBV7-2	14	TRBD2	CASSLVTSGNEQFF
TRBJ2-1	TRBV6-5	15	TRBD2	CASARAGVSYNEQFF
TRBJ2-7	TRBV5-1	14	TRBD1	CASSSQGTPYEQYF
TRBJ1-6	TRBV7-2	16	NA	CASSLALITGWPPLHF
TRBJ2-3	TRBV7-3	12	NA	CASSQGQDTQYF
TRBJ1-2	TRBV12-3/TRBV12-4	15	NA	CASSLQTLLNYGYTF
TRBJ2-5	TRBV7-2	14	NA	CASSLVSQHSPQYF
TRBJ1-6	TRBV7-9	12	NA	CASSLASAPLHF
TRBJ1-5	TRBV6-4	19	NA	CASLPGRAMEPDSNQPQHF
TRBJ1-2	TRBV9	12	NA	CASSVIGYGYTF
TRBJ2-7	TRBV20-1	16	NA	CSARVPYGRNSYEQYF